Listed here are 31 T cell receptor beta chains from one sample, sequenced in a study of OX40 agonist ivuxolimab in advanced cancers. Libraries came from the immunoSEQ multiplex PCR assay. TCRdb carries this immuneACCESS record with in-frame sequences only. Its versions omit some clonotypes, under half of them owing to an unresolved V gene in the studies checked, with the rest unexplained. The sample yields tens of thousands of clones; around 89% were counted once. Approximately 9.1% of the sample is in the top ten clones. The sample consisted of CD4+ or CD8+ T cells sorted from blood, taken in a trial of the OX40 agonist ivuxolimab. The receptor set was obtained from an adult with an advanced solid tumor such as melanoma, head and neck, liver or kidney cancer.

The chain carries TRBV28 and TRBJ2-3; maybe TRBD1 (5 bases). Germline V gene lookup returns CDR1 MDHEN and CDR2 SYDVKM. The CDR3 extends over 13 amino acids. V lost 7 bases, J lost 3 bases, and 11 bases lay in between. As DNA, the CDR3 is TGTGCCAGCACCACGCAGGGTACAGATACGCAGTATTTT. Its protein product is CASTTQGTDTQYF.

The gene calls are TRBV28 and TRBJ1-5; 9 bases align to TRBD1. Germline V gene data show CDR1 as MDHEN and CDR2 as SYDVKM. V lost 5 bases and J lost 6; bases outside the gene matches: 14. The CDR3 loop spans 17 amino acids. Here the CDR3 reads CASSAQGAWGFGQPQHF. The DNA for the CDR3 is TGTGCCAGCAGTGCACAGGGGGCCTGGGGGTTCGGTCAGCCCCAGCATTTT. Looking up the rest from reference TRBV28 and TRBJ1-5 gives the full variable domain: DVKVTQSSRYLVKRTGEKVFLECVQDMDHENMFWYRQDPGLGLRLIYFSYDVKMKEKGDIPEGYSVSREKKERFSLILESASTNQTSMYLCASSAQGAWGFGQPQHFGDGTRLSIL.

This clone occurred once. This chain joins TRBV28 and TRBJ2-5; 16 nucleotides align to TRBD2. CDR1 and CDR2 from the germline V gene are MDHEN and SYDVKM. The CDR3 contains 16 residues. The V and J ends lost 7 bases and 5 bases, in that order; junction bases with no gene match: 7. CDR3 loop: CASKGTSGRDPETQYF. CDR3 sequence (DNA): TGTGCCAGCAAAGGGACTAGCGGGAGGGATCCGGAGACCCAGTACTTC.

The chain couples TRBV15 to TRBJ2-3, with D unresolved. Trimming stripped 0 bases from V and 4 bases from J, with 14 bases between. The germline V gene has CDR1 LNHNV and CDR2 YYDKDF (reference sequence). The CDR3 loop spans 16 amino acids. The CDR3 reads CATSRDGPLRADTQYF. CDR3 sequence (DNA): TGTGCCACCAGCAGAGACGGACCGCTAAGGGCAGATACGCAGTATTTT.

The table lists this clone with a count of one. The chain joins TRBV11-3 to TRBJ1-1; D unresolved. The germline CDR1 and CDR2 sequences are SGHNT and YENEEA. The CDR3 length is 12 residues. V lost 2 bases to trimming and J lost 3 bases, with 4 bases between them. The CDR3 DNA follows: TGTGCCAGCAGCTTACCGTACACTGAAGCTTTCTTT. Encoded protein: CASSLPYTEAFF.

V is TRBV7-9 and J is TRBJ2-7; D may be TRBD1 (6 bases). The CDR3 runs to 14 residues. Germline CDR1 and CDR2: SEHNR and FQNEAQ (reference sequence). With 5 bases removed from V and 0 bases from J, the gap between germline ends came to 11 bases. CDR3 sequence: CASSRGTFSYEQYF. For the CDR3, the DNA is TGTGCCAGCAGCAGAGGGACATTCTCCTACGAGCAGTACTTC.

In its sample, this clone was seen a few times. V is TRBV7-9 and J is TRBJ1-4; D perhaps matches TRBD1 (6 bases). Germline CDR1 reads SEHNR; CDR2 reads FQNEAQ (reference sequence). There are 18 residues in the CDR3. V dropped 1 base and J dropped 5 bases, with 20 bases sitting between them. CDR3 bases: TGTGCCAGCAGCTTAGGGGGGCTGAGGGCTCGAGGGAATGAAAAACTGTTTTTT. The encoded protein is CASSLGGLRARGNEKLFF.

This sequence joins TRBV7-9 and TRBJ2-7; 7 nucleotides align to TRBD1. The CDR3 spans 13 residues. V lost 5 bases and J lost 3; bases outside the gene matches: 4. Germline CDR1 SEHNR, CDR2 FQNEAQ (reference sequence). The CDR3 spells CASSARQGYEQYF. The CDR3 region has the DNA TGTGCCAGCAGCGCCCGACAGGGCTACGAGCAGTACTTC.

The chain combines TRBV7-6 with TRBJ2-7; 8 nucleotides align to TRBD1. The V and J ends lost 5 bases and 6 bases, in that order; junction bases with no gene match: 6. The CDR3 has 13 residues. The V gene's germline CDR1 is SGHVS and CDR2 FNYEAQ. In DNA form, the CDR3 reads TGTGCCAGCAGCCCTCAAACAGGGGGCGAGCAGTACTTC. Translating gives CASSPQTGGEQYF.

The rearrangement joins TRBV5-6 to TRBJ2-3, with 8 bases fitting TRBD1. Germline V gives CDR1 SGHDT, CDR2 YYEEEE. The CDR3 consists of 15 residues. V shed 4 bases, J shed 6 bases, and the junction held 10 bases outside the gene matches. The CDR3 reads CASSPGTGGYDTQYF. CDR3 nucleotide sequence: TGTGCCAGCAGCCCCGGGACAGGTGGATATGATACGCAGTATTTT.

The chain carries TRBV12-2 and TRBJ2-7; the table's TRBD2 call for D was not verified on the DNA. TRBV12-2 is marked as a pseudogene. The CDR3 length is 18 residues. The CDR3 DNA follows: TGTGCAAGTCGCTCGGCCCGTGGGGGGTGGCGGGCCGACTACGAGCAGTACTTC. This encodes CASRSARGGWRADYEQYF.

J is TRBJ2-7 and V is TRBV5-6, with D perhaps matching TRBD2 (5 bases). The germline V gene encodes CDR1 SGHDT and CDR2 YYEEEE. The V gene lost 2 bases and the J gene lost 0 bases, with 6 bases spanning the gap. This CDR3 has 13 residues. The CDR3 bases are TGTGCCAGCAGCTTTGGGAGCTCCTACGAGCAGTACTTC. It translates to CASSFGSSYEQYF.

J is TRBJ2-2 and V is TRBV7-9; TRBD1 might be the D (5 bases). The V end was cut by 5 bases, the J end by 12 bases, with 10 bases between. Germline CDR1 reads SEHNR; CDR2 reads FQNEAQ (reference sequence). The CDR3 runs 11 residues. CDR3 sequence: CASSATEKLFF. CDR3 DNA sequence: TGTGCCAGCAGCGCGACAGAGAAGCTGTTTTTT.

The chain has TRBV9 and TRBJ2-3; D gene uncertain. V shed 0 bases and J shed 4 bases, with 18 bases lying between them. The CDR3 is 17 residues long. Per germline, CDR1 SGDLS and CDR2 YYNGEE. CDR3 sequence (DNA): TGTGCCAGCAGCGTAGGATCCCCCTTCAGTAGCCCAGATACGCAGTATTTT. Translation gives CASSVGSPFSSPDTQYF.

This clone is a singleton in its sample. V and J are TRBV9 and TRBJ2-3; TRBD1 aligns across 7 bases. The germline gives CDR1 SGDLS, CDR2 YYNGEE. V lost 2 bases and J lost 3; bases outside the gene matches: 12. The CDR3 covers 17 residues. The CDR3 loop is CASSVLSGGVWTDTQYF. The CDR3 nucleotides read TGTGCCAGCAGCGTCTTATCAGGGGGTGTTTGGACAGATACGCAGTATTTT.

J is TRBJ2-5 and V is TRBV5-1; D not certain. Trimming removed 3 bases at V and 2 bases at J, with 14 bases between. CDR1 SGHRS and CDR2 YFSETQ come from the germline V gene. The CDR3 covers 15 residues. The CDR3 bases are TGCGCCAGCAGCTGGTCGGTCCCCGCACAAGAGACCCAGTACTTC. This gives the protein CASSWSVPAQETQYF. Drawing the rest from reference TRBV5-1 and TRBJ2-5, the complete variable domain is KAGVTQTPRYLIKTRGQQVTLSCSPISGHRSVSWYQQTPGQGLQFLFEYFSETQRNKGNFPGRFSGRQFSNSRSEMNVSTLELGDSALYLCASSWSVPAQETQYFGPGTRLLVL.

This sequence joins TRBV28 and TRBJ2-7, with TRBD2 matching 7 bases. The CDR3 runs to 15 residues. The junction had 3 bases not matched to a gene; V was cut back by 1 base and J by 0 bases. Germline loops: CDR1 MDHEN, CDR2 SYDVKM. Here the CDR3 DNA reads TGTGCCAGCAGTTTATTCGGGGGGAGCTCCTACGAGCAGTACTTC. Its translation: CASSLFGGSSYEQYF.

This clone was recorded once. The rearrangement joins TRBV6-5 to TRBJ2-7; TRBD2 matches at 7 bases. This CDR3 contains 16 residues. Germline trimming cut 2 bases from V and 2 bases from J; bases unmatched to any gene: 9. CDR1 is MNHEY and CDR2 is SVGAGI in the germline V gene. The CDR3 loop is CASSYGWAGEPYEQYF. CDR3 sequence (DNA): TGTGCCAGCAGTTACGGTTGGGCGGGAGAACCCTACGAGCAGTACTTC.

V usage is TRBV15 and J usage is TRBJ1-2; 10 bases line up with TRBD1. The length of the CDR3 is 16 residues. With 1 base clipped from V and 8 bases from J, the junction kept 10 bases outside the gene matches. CDR1 is LNHNV, CDR2 YYDKDF, per germline (reference sequence). This chain's CDR3 is CATSRAPGQGKGGYTF. CDR3 DNA: TGTGCCACCAGCAGAGCCCCGGGACAGGGGAAGGGGGGCTACACCTTC.

V is TRBV25-1 and J is TRBJ2-2; no definite D call. Trimming stripped 2 bases from V and 6 bases from J, with 7 bases between. The V gene's germline CDR1 is MGHDK and CDR2 SYGVNS. This CDR3 region has 13 residues. CDR3 DNA: TGTGCCAGCAGTGAACATGGATCCGGGGAGCTGTTTTTT. Amino acid sequence: CASSEHGSGELFF.

This clone came up a few times. The CDR3, as DNA: TGTGCCAGCAGTTACGCGGGCAGCATGAACACTGAAGCTTTCTTT. Amino acid sequence: CASSYAGSMNTEAFF. This rearrangement joins TRBV28 to TRBJ1-1; D is undetermined. V lost 4 bases, J lost 0 bases, and 12 bases lay in between. This CDR3 region has 15 residues. Germline assignment: CDR1 MDHEN and CDR2 SYDVKM. Variable domain in full (rest from reference TRBV28 and TRBJ1-1): DVKVTQSSRYLVKRTGEKVFLECVQDMDHENMFWYRQDPGLGLRLIYFSYDVKMKEKGDIPEGYSVSREKKERFSLILESASTNQTSMYLCASSYAGSMNTEAFFGQGTRLTVV.

The chain recombines TRBV18 with TRBJ2-5, with D possibly being TRBD2 (5 bases). V lost 5 bases and J lost 2, with 12 bases in between. Germline V CDR1 and CDR2: KGHSH, LQKENI. CDR3 size: 14 residues. The CDR3 region has the DNA TGTGCCAGCTCAGCTCCGGGATTGCAAGAGACCCAGTACTTC. It yields the protein CASSAPGLQETQYF.

In this sample, this clone turned up once. The V gene is TRBV6-6, the J gene TRBJ2-5; 7 bases are shared with TRBD2. The CDR3 has 16 residues. From germline, CDR1 is MNHNY and CDR2 SVGAGI (reference sequence). The V and J ends lost 7 bases and 4 bases, in that order; junction bases with no gene match: 15. CDR3 protein: CASIHGWSSGRETQYF. The CDR3 DNA follows: TGTGCCAGCATACATGGTTGGAGTAGCGGGCGAGAGACCCAGTACTTC.

V is TRBV2 and J is TRBJ1-1, with 10 bases aligning to TRBD1. This CDR3 comprises 13 residues. CDR1 and CDR2 (germline): SNHLY, FYNNEI. The ends lost 6 bases at V and 3 bases at J; junction bases unmatched: 1. CDR3 nucleotides: TGTGCCAGCAGGGGGACAGGGGACACTGAAGCTTTCTTT. Its translation is CASRGTGDTEAFF.

The chain couples TRBV5-1 to TRBJ1-6; D remains unclear. V was pared by 0 bases and J by 1 base, with 5 bases between. Germline loops: CDR1 SGHRS, CDR2 YFSETQ. The CDR3 consists of 15 residues. CDR3 sequence (DNA): TGCGCCAGCAGCTTGGGAGTATCCTATAATTCACCCCTCCACTTT. Its protein is CASSLGVSYNSPLHF.

The genes are TRBV5-1 and TRBJ2-7; D not certain. The CDR3 runs 12 residues. V lost 1 base and J lost 5, with 7 bases in between. The germline gives CDR1 SGHRS, CDR2 YFSETQ. The CDR3 DNA follows: TGCGCCAGCAGCTTGTTCCTAGACGAGCAGTACTTC. This gives the protein CASSLFLDEQYF.

The chain uses TRBV10-3 and TRBJ2-1; D unclear. The germline gives CDR1 ENHRY, CDR2 SYGVKD. There are 15 residues in the CDR3. The ends were cut back, 0 bases at V and 1 base at J, with 7 bases in the middle. CDR3 sequence: CAISESQLSYNEQFF. The CDR3 DNA reads as TGTGCCATCAGTGAGTCACAGCTTTCCTACAATGAGCAGTTCTTC.

This clone was observed once. This sequence joins TRBV12-5 and TRBJ1-1; the D gene is possibly TRBD1 (5 bases). This CDR3 contains 13 residues. V was shortened by 3 bases and J by 4 bases, with 9 bases between the two germline ends. Germline V gene sequence: CDR1 LGHNT, CDR2 FRNRAP. The CDR3 bases are TGTGCTAGTGGTTTAGAGAGGGGCACTGAAGCTTTCTTT. Its translation: CASGLERGTEAFF.

This chain joins TRBV30 and TRBJ1-6, with TRBD1 matching 9 bases. V dropped 4 bases and J dropped 7; count of bases not matched to a gene: 8. The germline V gene has CDR1 GTSNPN and CDR2 SVGIG (reference sequence). The CDR3 has 15 residues. The DNA for the CDR3 is TGTGCCTGGACCACAGGGGGCCTGGTCAATTCACCCCTCCACTTT. Amino acids: CAWTTGGLVNSPLHF.

This clone is a singleton in its sample. The chain links TRBV28 to TRBJ2-3; the D call may be TRBD1 or TRBD2 (7 bases each). Per germline, CDR1 MDHEN and CDR2 SYDVKM. The CDR3 has 19 amino acids. V was trimmed by 7 bases and J by 3 bases, leaving 29 bases between them. The CDR3 protein is CASKKGRGLPGSWTDTQYF. As DNA, the CDR3 is TGTGCCAGCAAAAAAGGGAGGGGGCTCCCCGGTTCGTGGACAGATACGCAGTATTTT. Using reference TRBV28 and TRBJ2-3 for the parts outside the CDR3, the full variable domain is DVKVTQSSRYLVKRTGEKVFLECVQDMDHENMFWYRQDPGLGLRLIYFSYDVKMKEKGDIPEGYSVSREKKERFSLILESASTNQTSMYLCASKKGRGLPGSWTDTQYFGPGTRLTVL.

This chain joins TRBV6-5 and TRBJ2-1, with unresolved D. The V end was cut by 5 bases, the J end by 0 bases, with 11 bases between. The germline V gene has CDR1 MNHEY and CDR2 SVGAGI. The CDR3 length is 15 residues. The CDR3 nucleotides are TGTGCCAGCAGTCTAGACTCGCCCTCCTACAATGAGCAGTTCTTC. The encoded protein is CASSLDSPSYNEQFF.